This T cell receptor (beta chain) was captured by sequencing in a study of blood T cell repertoires in COVID-19. Study-level information: The United States, Italy and Spain provided the acute and convalescent COVID-19 samples. Sources were T cells, B-cell-depleted T cells, or PBMCs; the material itself was cDNA or gDNA.

Authors' data handling: The authors estimated nucleated cell counts from reference gene primer amplification. Clones were sequenced by immunoSEQ multiplex PCR, and TCRdb holds only the in-frame ones, with some missing. The V and J calls and clone size come from that table; D and trimming were worked out from the DNA. Altogether approximately 300,000 clones are present, 70% to 90% being singletons, with the ten largest covering under 8%. The V gene's germline CDR1 is MGHRA and CDR2 YSYEKL. The CDR3 is made up of 14 amino acids. V lost 0 bases, J lost 5 bases, and 10 bases lay in between. The sequencing sample was made of peripheral blood. V gene TRBV4-1 combines with J gene TRBJ2-5; weak D call: TRBD2 (6 bases). The clonotype originates from a man aged 18 to 35 who had recovered from COVID-19. CDR3 in DNA: TGCGCCAGCAGCCAAGAAAGTCGGGGGGAGACCCAGTACTTC. Its protein is CASSQESRGETQYF.